The clone carrying this TCR beta chain was observed many times. The antigen remains undetermined. In TCRdb, the multiplex PCR reads were re-called with MiXCR into one record per CDR3 protein. This repertoire shows around 130,000 distinct CDR3 sequences, 32% found once; its top ten account for 2.3%. Breast cancer patients provided tissue from their axillary draining lymph nodes. With 1 base removed from V and 2 bases from J, the gap between germline ends came to 17 bases. The CDR3 extends over 18 amino acids. CDR1 and CDR2 from the germline V gene are SGHDN and FVKESK. This record comes from a study of breast tumors, draining lymph nodes, adjacent tissues. The study, taken as a whole, reports: Compared with basal-like, luminal-like tumors shared significantly more repertoire with nontumor tissue. Tumor TCR diversity was below lymph nodes but above nontumor tissue. Most tumor T cells seemingly derive from lymph node, then expand in tumor.

This TCR came from a female donor with breast cancer. Some clones in this sample may be carry-over from other donors' samples. V is TRBV14 and J is TRBJ2-2; D perhaps matches TRBD2 (7 bases). The sample taken for sequencing was axillary lymph node tissue. CDR3 residues: CASSQALGGGANTGELFF. CDR3 nucleotide sequence: TGTGCCAGCAGCCAAGCCTTGGGCGGGGGCGCAAACACCGGGGAGCTGTTTTTT.